This passage covers 13 T cell receptor beta chains from one sample sequenced in a study of T cell repertoires in cytomegalovirus infection (dated by TCRdb to the late 2010s). The treatment or condition label corresponds to: in vitro stimulation with specific CMV peptide epitopes to enrich CMV-specific T cells. These receptors' targets are unknown. Sequencing took place on an Illumina HiSeq 1500. Clones were called with MiXCR by TCRdb after fastp trimmed the public reads at Q25, and only in-frame beta chains were retained. CDR3 protein duplicates are merged, each entry listing the most common genes and DNA. The sample data list roughly 730,000 distinct CDR3 sequences, and 33% of these were observed just once. Over 15% of the sample rests with the top ten. The specimen was cultured PBMCs, collected from culture after CMV antigen stimulation. All receptors come from a human donor in good health (CMV status not recorded). Some clones in this sample may be carry-over from other donors' samples.

This clonotype was observed at least ten times. This chain links TRBV7-2 with TRBJ1-1; TRBD1 is a possible D gene (5 bases). The germline V gene encodes CDR1 SGHTA and CDR2 FQGNSA. The CDR3 consists of 13 residues. Deletions cut 2 bases from V and 11 bases from J, with 15 bases between. This CDR3 is CASSLIIGTGAFF. CDR3 in DNA: TGTGCCAGCAGCTTAATCATCGGGACGGGTGCTTTCTTT.

This clonotype was found a few times. The CDR3 DNA sequence: TGTGCCAGCAGCAAGGCGGGGAACTCCTACAATGAGCAGTTCTTC. Translation: CASSKAGNSYNEQFF. The rearrangement joins TRBV7-8 to TRBJ2-1; a weak D match, TRBD2 (6 bases). The V and J ends lost 5 bases and 0 bases respectively, with 11 bases between them. CDR1 is SGHVS and CDR2 is FQNEAQ in the germline V gene. The CDR3 is 15 amino acids.

The V gene is TRBV20-1, the J gene TRBJ1-2; 7 nucleotides match TRBD1. Per the germline V gene, CDR1 is DFQATT and CDR2 is SNEGSKA (reference sequence). With V trimmed by 3 bases and J by 8 bases, 6 bases remained unmatched. The CDR3 length is 12 residues. The CDR3 sequence is CSASKGAGGYTF. The CDR3 DNA sequence: TGCAGTGCTAGTAAGGGGGCGGGCGGCTACACCTTC.

There are a few counts of this clonotype. The chain joins TRBV7-8 to TRBJ2-7; possible D gene TRBD2, 6 bases. This CDR3 spans 14 amino acids. CDR1 is SGHVS, CDR2 FQNEAQ, per germline. Deletions cut 3 bases from V and 4 bases from J, with 13 bases between. The CDR3 sequence is CASSFTGTPYEQYF. CDR3 nucleotides: TGTGCCAGCAGCTTTACCGGGACTCCTTACGAGCAGTACTTC.

The chain employs TRBV5-4 and TRBJ2-1; 13 bases agree with TRBD2. The CDR3 has 16 residues. V shed 0 bases, J shed 8 bases, and the junction held 5 bases outside the gene matches. Germline CDR1 SGHNT, CDR2 YYREEE (reference sequence). CDR3 sequence: CASSLVLAGGQHEQFF. In DNA, the CDR3 is TGTGCCAGCAGCTTGGTACTAGCGGGAGGGCAGCATGAGCAGTTCTTC.

The chain combines TRBV23-1 with TRBJ1-1; D gene uncertain. TRBV23-1 belongs to the ORF category, with a function that is uncertain. V gave up 2 bases and J gave up 3 bases, with 10 bases separating them. This CDR3 spans 14 amino acids. The CDR3 DNA reads as TGCGCCAGCAGTCAACCCCTTCGAGACACTGAAGCTTTCTTT. It specifies CASSQPLRDTEAFF.

This clonotype was counted between two and nine times. The rearrangement joins TRBV19 to TRBJ1-2; D call uncertain. The V and J ends lost 2 bases and 8 bases respectively, with 12 bases between them. CDR1 is LNHDA, CDR2 SQIVND, per germline (reference sequence). The length of the CDR3 is 13 residues. CDR3 loop: CASSIFPEGGYTF. The CDR3, as DNA: TGTGCCAGTAGTATATTCCCAGAAGGCGGCTACACCTTC.

This chain links TRBV7-9 with TRBJ2-1; D ambiguous. Germline values: CDR1 SEHNR, CDR2 FQNEAQ (reference sequence). This CDR3 is 16 amino acids long. V lost 6 bases to trimming and J lost 2 bases, with 17 bases between them. The CDR3 sequence: CASSSGFSWAYNEQFF. The DNA for the CDR3 is TGTGCCAGCAGTTCAGGTTTCTCCTGGGCCTACAATGAGCAGTTCTTC.

The sample holds many counts of this clonotype. CDR3: CASSLGQGSDTQYF. CDR3 coding DNA: TGTGCCAGCAGCTTAGGACAGGGGTCAGATACGCAGTATTTT. The J gene is TRBJ2-3, the V gene TRBV7-2, with TRBD1 matching 8 bases. Trimming at V came to 1 base and at J to 4 bases, leaving 1 base not matched to a gene. Per the germline V gene, CDR1 is SGHTA and CDR2 is FQGNSA. The CDR3 extends over 14 amino acids.

This clonotype occurred a few times. In DNA, the CDR3 is TGTGCCAGCAGCAACAGGGGCGCTAACTATGGCTACACCTTC. It specifies CASSNRGANYGYTF. The chain links TRBV11-2 to TRBJ1-2; 7 nucleotides align to TRBD1. Germline V gene sequence: CDR1 SGHAT, CDR2 FQNNGV. The CDR3 runs to 14 residues. The ends lost 5 bases at V and 0 bases at J; junction bases unmatched: 3.

This clonotype was observed a few times. The rearrangement uses TRBV4-1 and TRBJ2-1; TRBD2 might be the D (7 bases). Germline lookup yields CDR1 MGHRA and CDR2 YSYEKL. The CDR3 covers 22 residues. V shed 1 base and J shed 5 bases, with 33 bases lying between them. CDR3 in amino acids: CASSQGSGTVGASGAGHNEQFF. The CDR3, as DNA: TGCGCCAGCAGCCAAGGTAGCGGTACGGTGGGGGCTAGCGGAGCTGGCCACAATGAGCAGTTCTTC.

This clonotype has a handful of counts. The chain joins TRBV4-1 to TRBJ1-4; 7 bases agree with TRBD1. Trimming at V came to 0 bases and at J to 0 bases, leaving 7 bases not matched to a gene. Germline assignment: CDR1 MGHRA and CDR2 YSYEKL. The CDR3 runs 18 residues. The CDR3 loop reads CASSQDSVGGSTNEKLFF. CDR3 sequence (DNA): TGCGCCAGCAGCCAAGACTCTGTAGGGGGCTCAACTAATGAAAAACTGTTTTTT.

This clonotype was picked up many times. The chain combines TRBV7-8 with TRBJ2-7; TRBD2 is a possible D gene (5 bases). The V gene lost 0 bases and the J gene lost 4 bases, with 19 bases spanning the gap. CDR3 length: 17 amino acids. Per the germline V gene, CDR1 is SGHVS and CDR2 is FQNEAQ. CDR3 protein: CASSLATAPGVPYEQYF. The CDR3 region has the DNA TGTGCCAGCAGCTTAGCAACGGCCCCCGGGGTTCCGTACGAGCAGTACTTC.